One sample yielded the 10 T cell receptor beta chains listed below, sequenced in a study of shared clonotypes between healthy human individuals. Method: immunoSEQ multiplex PCR; TCRdb's copy keeps in-frame clones and lacks some. The sample comprises 1.5 million to 2.5 million clones, 85% to 95% of which are singletons, and more than 0.95% rests with the top ten. The naive CD8 fraction comprised CD45RO-negative cells positively selected for CCR7 and excluded terminally differentiated effector memory CD45RA+ cells. The sequenced sample consisted of naive CD8+ T cells sorted from blood. The receptors originated from a man younger than 35 in good health.

J is TRBJ2-7 and V is TRBV9, with a weak D call TRBD1 (5 bases). V lost 2 bases, J lost 3 bases, and 12 bases lay in between. Per the germline V gene, CDR1 is SGDLS and CDR2 is YYNGEE. The CDR3 is 14 amino acids. CDR3 coding DNA: TGTGCCAGCAGCGTTTCCGGACACCTCTACGAGCAGTACTTC. Translating it yields CASSVSGHLYEQYF. Together with reference TRBV9 and TRBJ2-7, the CDR3 gives the full variable domain: DSGVTQTPKHLITATGQRVTLRCSPRSGDLSVYWYQQSLDQGLQFLIQYYNGEERAKGNILERFSAQQFPDLHSELNLSSLELGDSALYFCASSVSGHLYEQYFGPGTRLTVT.

This clone appeared a single time. V is TRBV7-8 and J is TRBJ2-7; TRBD1 matches at 10 bases. The germline V gene has CDR1 SGHVS and CDR2 FQNEAQ. The length of the CDR3 is 15 residues. The junction had 10 bases not matched to a gene; V was cut back by 8 bases and J by 3 bases. CDR3 DNA sequence: TGTGCCAGCTCGGAGGGGACAGGGGACGGCTACGAGCAGTACTTC. Its translation: CASSEGTGDGYEQYF. Based on the CDR3 plus reference TRBV7-8 and TRBJ2-7, the full variable domain is GAGVSQSPRYKVAKRGQDVALRCDPISGHVSLFWYQQALGQGPEFLTYFQNEAQLDKSGLPSDRFFAERPEGSVSTLKIQRTQQEDSAVYLCASSEGTGDGYEQYFGPGTRLTVT.

The chain combines TRBV5-4 with TRBJ2-7; the D gene is possibly TRBD1 (6 bases). Germline lookup yields CDR1 SGHNT and CDR2 YYREEE (reference sequence). The CDR3 has 16 amino acids. The V end lost 4 bases, the J end lost 4 bases, and 21 bases lay between the germline ends. The CDR3 loop is CASSLAEGERFYEQYF. The CDR3, as DNA: TGTGCCAGCAGCCTAGCCGAGGGGGAGAGGTTTTACGAGCAGTACTTC.

This chain links TRBV9 with TRBJ2-7; TRBD1 matches at 7 bases. This CDR3 is 13 amino acids long. Germline-derived CDR1 and CDR2 are SGDLS and YYNGEE. J gave up 5 bases and V 0 bases, and 2 bases lay outside the gene matches. CDR3 in amino acids: CASSVADRNEQYF. DNA for the CDR3: TGTGCCAGCAGCGTAGCGGACAGGAACGAGCAGTACTTC.

The V and J genes are TRBV29-1 and TRBJ2-7, with TRBD1 matching over 7 bases. V shed 3 bases, J shed 2 bases, and the junction held 4 bases outside the gene matches. CDR3 size: 13 residues. Germline CDR1 SQVTM, CDR2 ANQGSEA. The CDR3 here is CSVDLGTAYEQYF. CDR3 in DNA: TGCAGCGTTGACCTCGGGACAGCCTACGAGCAGTACTTC.

The rearrangement joins TRBV27 to TRBJ1-1; no clear D. Trimming removed 5 bases from V and 4 bases from J, with 11 bases in between. In germline, CDR1 is MNHEY, CDR2 SMNVEV (reference sequence). The CDR3 loop spans 13 amino acids. For the CDR3, the DNA is TGTGCCAGCAGTCGGGGAACGGGCACTGAAGCTTTCTTT. Protein: CASSRGTGTEAFF.

The DNA for the CDR3 is TGTGCCTGGAGTGTACCCGAACATAGCAATCAGCCCCAGCATTTT. Translated: CAWSVPEHSNQPQHF. The V call is TRBV30, the J call TRBJ1-5; the D is unclear. The CDR3 is made up of 15 amino acids. Germline V gene lookup returns CDR1 GTSNPN and CDR2 SVGIG (reference sequence). Trimming pared 0 bases from V and 0 bases from J, leaving 9 bases between. The full variable domain, in which reference TRBV30 and TRBJ1-5 provide the parts outside the CDR3, is SQTIHQWPATLVQPVGSPLSLECTVEGTSNPNLYWYRQAAGRGLQLLFYSVGIGQISSEVPQNLSASRPQDRQFILSSKKLLLSDSGFYLCAWSVPEHSNQPQHFGDGTRLSIL.

Comment on this clone: One end of the junction does not line up with germline, which may come from a read error. The chain uses TRBV7-7 and TRBJ2-5; no definite D call. In germline, CDR1 is SSHAT, CDR2 FNYEAQ (reference sequence). This CDR3 comprises 13 residues. CDR3 nucleotide sequence: TGTGCTAGCAGCTTAGGTCTAGGGGAGACCCAGTACTTC. Protein product: CASSLGLGETQYF.

The chain links TRBV7-9 to TRBJ2-7; D uncertain. Deletions cut 1 base from V and 2 bases from J, with 9 bases between. Germline V CDR1 and CDR2: SEHNR, FQNEAQ (reference sequence). This CDR3 is 14 amino acids long. CDR3 DNA: TGTGCCAGCAGCTTAGAAACCATTCCCTACGAGCAGTACTTC. Amino acid sequence: CASSLETIPYEQYF.

On this clone: Other nucleotide sequences from this sample produce the same CDR3. V gene TRBV6-5 combines with J gene TRBJ2-5, with 10 bases identical to TRBD2. The CDR3 is 13 amino acids. Germline V gives CDR1 MNHEY, CDR2 SVGAGI. The junction had 2 bases not matched to a gene; V was cut back by 7 bases and J by 3 bases. CDR3 region: CASTLAGEETQYF. In DNA form, the CDR3 reads TGTGCCAGCACCCTAGCGGGGGAAGAGACCCAGTACTTC.